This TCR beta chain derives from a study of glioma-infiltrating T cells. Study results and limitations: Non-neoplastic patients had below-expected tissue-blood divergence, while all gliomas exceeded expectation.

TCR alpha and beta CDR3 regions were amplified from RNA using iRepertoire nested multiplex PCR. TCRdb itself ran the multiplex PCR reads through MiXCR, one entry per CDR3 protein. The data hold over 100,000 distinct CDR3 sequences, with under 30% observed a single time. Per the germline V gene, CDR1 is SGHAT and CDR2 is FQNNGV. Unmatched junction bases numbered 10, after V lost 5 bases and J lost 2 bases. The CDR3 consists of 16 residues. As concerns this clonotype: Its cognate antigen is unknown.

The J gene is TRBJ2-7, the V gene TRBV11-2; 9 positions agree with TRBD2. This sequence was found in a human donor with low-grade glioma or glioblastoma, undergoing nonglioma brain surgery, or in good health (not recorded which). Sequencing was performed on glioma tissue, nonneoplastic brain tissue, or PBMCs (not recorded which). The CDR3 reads CASSGKVGGGAYEQYF. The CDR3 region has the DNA TGTGCCAGCAGCGGAAAGGTCGGCGGGGGGGCCTACGAGCAGTACTTC.